The 29 T cell receptor beta chains below all came from one sample that was sequenced in a study of HIV-infected patients and healthy controls. cDNA was made from 500 ng RNA using alpha and beta constant primers. Alpha and beta chain libraries were made separately by chain-specific third strand synthesis with multiplexing indices. TCRdb re-derived calls from the 5' RACE reads in MiXCR, one entry per CDR3 protein. The sample has roughly 20,000 distinct CDR3 sequences; about 8.5% are singletons. Roughly three months, about 14 weeks, into antiretroviral therapy, follow-up blood was collected. No cell fractionation was done, so the repertoire covers all unsorted peripheral blood T cells. Material: blood, obtained during antiretroviral therapy. The receptor source for this set is an adult with HIV infection.

On this clonotype itself: One base away lies a much larger clone, so this may be a sequencing read error. This sequence joins TRBV7-3 and TRBJ1-2, with 7 nucleotides matching TRBD1. This CDR3 contains 13 residues. J gave up 8 bases and V 5 bases, and 8 bases lay outside the gene matches. CDR1 and CDR2 (germline): SGHTA, FQGTGA. CDR3 residues: CASSPTGSGGYTF. CDR3 DNA: TGTGCCAGCAGCCCGACAGGGTCGGGCGGCTACACCTTC.

Many counts were recorded for this clonotype. The chain links TRBV6-1 to TRBJ2-7; D remains unclear. The V gene lost 7 bases and the J gene lost 0 bases, with 7 bases spanning the gap. The CDR3 covers 12 residues. Germline V gene data show CDR1 as MNHNS and CDR2 as SASEGT. The CDR3 nucleotides read TGTGCCAGCACTCGGGCCTCCTACGAGCAGTACTTC. This translates into CASTRASYEQYF.

This clonotype was observed at least ten times. J is TRBJ2-6 and V is TRBV9; D call uncertain. The germline V gene has CDR1 SGDLS and CDR2 YYNGEE. The CDR3 consists of 15 residues. The ends were cut back, 4 bases at V and 6 bases at J, with 14 bases in the middle. The CDR3 region has the DNA TGTGCCAGCAGCCTGACCGTCAATGAGGCCAACGTCCTGACTTTC. As protein: CASSLTVNEANVLTF.

This clonotype was seen at least ten times. The chain links TRBV20-1 to TRBJ1-5, with 9 bases identical to TRBD1. CDR3 length: 15 amino acids. The V and J ends lost 6 bases and 6 bases, in that order; junction bases with no gene match: 12. Germline loops: CDR1 DFQATT, CDR2 SNEGSKA (reference sequence). The DNA of the CDR3 is TGCAGTGCCCCAAAAGCGGGACAGGGCATTCAGCCCCAGCATTTT. Translating gives CSAPKAGQGIQPQHF.

A few counts support this clonotype. CDR3 region: CASTKWAATNEKLFF. CDR3 nucleotides: TGTGCCAGCACCAAATGGGCAGCAACTAATGAAAAACTGTTTTTT. This sequence joins TRBV28 and TRBJ1-4; D is unresolved. Trimming stripped 7 bases from V and 0 bases from J, with 12 bases between. Germline V gene sequence: CDR1 MDHEN, CDR2 SYDVKM. The CDR3 consists of 15 residues.

The table lists this clonotype with many counts. The chain employs TRBV28 and TRBJ1-5; tentatively, D is TRBD1 (5 bases). Per germline, CDR1 MDHEN and CDR2 SYDVKM. V lost 2 bases and J 5 bases, leaving 13 bases between the germline ends. The CDR3 covers 15 residues. The CDR3 is CASSLGGREYQPQHF. In DNA form, the CDR3 reads TGTGCCAGCAGTTTAGGTGGCAGGGAGTATCAGCCCCAGCATTTT.

This chain links TRBV19 with TRBJ1-1; 7 bases match TRBD1. V lost 7 bases and J lost 2; bases outside the gene matches: 7. The CDR3 is made up of 14 amino acids. Per the germline V gene, CDR1 is LNHDA and CDR2 is SQIVND (reference sequence). CDR3 loop: CASNPTGKNTEAFF. The CDR3 DNA reads as TGTGCCAGTAACCCGACAGGGAAAAACACTGAAGCTTTCTTT.

This clonotype ranks as medium-sized. The chain has TRBV18 and TRBJ2-1; 8 nucleotides align to TRBD2. Germline assignment: CDR1 KGHSH and CDR2 LQKENI. V shed 2 bases and J 9 bases; nucleotides not matched to a gene: 0. This CDR3 region has 12 residues. The CDR3 DNA follows: TGTGCCAGCTCACCAACTAGCGGTGAGCAGTTCTTC. Its translation: CASSPTSGEQFF.

The CDR3 DNA follows: TGTGCCAGCTCTTTCGGGGGTGACACTGAAGCTTTCTTT. It encodes CASSFGGDTEAFF. V and J are TRBV3-1 and TRBJ1-1, with a tentative D call TRBD1 (5 bases). The germline V and J ends were trimmed by 8 bases and 3 bases, with 13 bases remaining between them. The germline gives CDR1 LGHDT, CDR2 YNNKEL (reference sequence). This CDR3 contains 13 residues.

At least ten counts were recorded for this clonotype. V and J are TRBV30 and TRBJ1-1; D ambiguous. Trimming removed 4 bases from V and 3 bases from J, with 12 bases in between. The CDR3 extends over 13 amino acids. Germline V gene data show CDR1 as GTSNPN and CDR2 as SVGIG (reference sequence). CDR3 residues: CAWNEGKHTEAFF. The CDR3 DNA is TGTGCCTGGAATGAGGGAAAGCACACTGAAGCTTTCTTT.

In its sample, this clonotype was seen many times. V gene TRBV19 combines with J gene TRBJ2-7; 8 bases agree with TRBD2. The germline V gene has CDR1 LNHDA and CDR2 SQIVND (reference sequence). J gave up 3 bases and V 6 bases, and 7 bases lay outside the gene matches. This CDR3 has 14 amino acids. CDR3 nucleotides: TGTGCCAGTAGCAACAACGGGGGGGACTACGAGCAGTACTTC. This encodes CASSNNGGDYEQYF.

This clonotype was observed at least ten times. The genes are TRBV3-1 and TRBJ2-3; the D gene could be TRBD1 or TRBD2 (5 bases each). V was clipped by 0 bases and J by 5 bases, with 12 bases between them. CDR3 length: 15 amino acids. Germline V gene lookup returns CDR1 LGHDT and CDR2 YNNKEL (reference sequence). This chain's CDR3 is CASSQDSGLVDTQYF. DNA of the CDR3: TGTGCCAGCAGCCAAGATTCGGGGCTGGTAGATACGCAGTATTTT.

The chain combines TRBV4-1 with TRBJ2-7; possibly TRBD1 or TRBD2 for D (7 bases each). Germline assignment: CDR1 MGHRA and CDR2 YSYEKL. The ends were cut back, 0 bases at V and 5 bases at J, with 14 bases in the middle. CDR3 length equals 15 residues. The DNA for the CDR3 is TGCGCCAGCAGCCAAGACCCCCAGGGGGGGAACGAGCAGTACTTC. Translated, it gives CASSQDPQGGNEQYF.

In this sample, this clonotype turned up many times. The V gene is TRBV9, the J gene TRBJ1-1, with D maybe TRBD1 (5 bases). CDR3 size: 14 residues. The germline V and J ends were trimmed by 4 bases and 0 bases, with 10 bases remaining between them. The V gene's germline CDR1 is SGDLS and CDR2 YYNGEE. The chain's CDR3 is CASSPKGVNTEAFF. CDR3 nucleotide sequence: TGTGCCAGCAGCCCAAAAGGGGTGAACACTGAAGCTTTCTTT.

This clonotype appeared many times. The chain links TRBV6-1 to TRBJ2-7, with D perhaps given as TRBD1 or TRBD2 (5 bases each). Looked up from germline, CDR1 is MNHNS and CDR2 is SASEGT. The CDR3 length is 13 residues. Trimming left V 7 bases short and J 2 bases short, with 12 bases between. CDR3 sequence reads: CASKVRETYEQYF. The CDR3 DNA sequence: TGTGCCAGCAAGGTCAGGGAGACCTACGAGCAGTACTTC.

This clonotype was counted many times. CDR3 residues: CASTLLAGGTYNEQFF. The CDR3 bases are TGTGCCAGCACCCTTTTAGCGGGGGGCACATACAATGAGCAGTTCTTC. V usage is TRBV5-6 and J usage is TRBJ2-1, with 10 bases identical to TRBD2. The CDR3 loop spans 16 amino acids. Per germline, CDR1 SGHDT and CDR2 YYEEEE. The J segment lost 4 bases and the V segment lost 6 bases, leaving 10 bases of the junction unmatched.

Many counts were recorded for this clonotype. The V gene is TRBV6-5, the J gene TRBJ1-5; D is uncertain. V was trimmed by 0 bases and J by 6 bases, leaving 12 bases between them. The CDR3 runs to 15 residues. Germline V gives CDR1 MNHEY, CDR2 SVGAGI. CDR3 protein: CASSYSVGLGQPQHF. The CDR3 DNA is TGTGCCAGCAGTTACTCGGTCGGGCTGGGTCAGCCCCAGCATTTT.

The chain joins TRBV30 to TRBJ1-1; D remains ambiguous. The V and J ends lost 0 bases and 5 bases respectively, with 4 bases between them. The CDR3 runs to 11 residues. Germline V gene data show CDR1 as GTSNPN and CDR2 as SVGIG (reference sequence). CDR3 sequence reads: CAWSVGTEAFF. Written as DNA, the CDR3 is TGTGCCTGGAGTGTTGGAACTGAAGCTTTCTTT.

This clonotype was detected ten times or more. The chain is built from TRBV19 and TRBJ1-1; TRBD1 matches 8 bases. Unmatched junction bases numbered 5, after V lost 7 bases and J lost 4 bases. CDR1 and CDR2 (germline): LNHDA, SQIVND (reference sequence). The CDR3 is 13 residues long. DNA for the CDR3: TGTGCCAGTACGGACAGGGTCGGCACTGAAGCTTTCTTT. Amino acid sequence: CASTDRVGTEAFF. Drawing the rest from reference TRBV19 and TRBJ1-1, the complete variable domain is DGGITQSPKYLFRKEGQNVTLSCEQNLNHDAMYWYRQDPGQGLRLIYYSQIVNDFQKGDIAEGYSVSREKKESFPLTVTSAQKNPTAFYLCASTDRVGTEAFFGQGTRLTVV.

This clonotype appeared many times. The chain joins TRBV28 to TRBJ1-3; D gene uncertain. The CDR3 is 13 amino acids. Germline V gives CDR1 MDHEN, CDR2 SYDVKM. V lost 3 bases to trimming and J lost 3 bases, with 6 bases between them. This chain's CDR3 is CASSLRDGNTIYF. The CDR3 DNA reads TGTGCCAGCAGTTTGAGGGATGGAAACACCATATATTTT.

The sample holds a few counts of this clonotype. The rearrangement joins TRBV5-1 to TRBJ1-1; the D gene is possibly TRBD1 (6 bases). The ends were cut back, 2 bases at V and 6 bases at J, with 14 bases in the middle. Per germline, CDR1 SGHRS and CDR2 YFSETQ. The CDR3 has 14 amino acids. The CDR3 DNA reads as TGCGCCAGCAGCTTCCAAACAGGGCGGGCTGAAGCTTTCTTT. Protein product: CASSFQTGRAEAFF. Based on the CDR3 plus reference TRBV5-1 and TRBJ1-1, the full variable domain is KAGVTQTPRYLIKTRGQQVTLSCSPISGHRSVSWYQQTPGQGLQFLFEYFSETQRNKGNFPGRFSGRQFSNSRSEMNVSTLELGDSALYLCASSFQTGRAEAFFGQGTRLTVV.

This clonotype was observed at least ten times. The chain has TRBV20-1 and TRBJ2-2; 11 bases agree with TRBD2. V dropped 4 bases and J dropped 5; count of bases not matched to a gene: 3. Germline CDR1 is DFQATT and CDR2 is SNEGSKA (reference sequence). This CDR3 contains 14 residues. CDR3 DNA sequence: TGCAGTGCTATAGCGGGAGGGAGTACCGGGGAGCTGTTTTTT. This translates into CSAIAGGSTGELFF.

This clonotype came up many times. The chain employs TRBV19 and TRBJ2-5, with 9 positions matching TRBD1. This CDR3 is built from 13 residues. Per germline, CDR1 LNHDA and CDR2 SQIVND (reference sequence). The V and J ends lost 10 bases and 4 bases, in that order; junction bases with no gene match: 7. The CDR3 DNA reads TGTGCCACCCGGGACAGGGTTTTAGAGACCCAGTACTTC. Encoded protein: CATRDRVLETQYF.

This clonotype was detected many times. The chain links TRBV5-1 to TRBJ2-7, with D possibly matching TRBD1 (6 bases). The CDR3 has 14 amino acids. Trimming left V 0 bases short and J 2 bases short, with 9 bases between. CDR1 and CDR2 from the germline V gene are SGHRS and YFSETQ. This chain's CDR3 is CASSLGDNPYEQYF. For the CDR3, the DNA is TGCGCCAGCAGCTTGGGGGACAACCCCTACGAGCAGTACTTC. Together with reference TRBV5-1 and TRBJ2-7, the CDR3 gives the full variable domain: KAGVTQTPRYLIKTRGQQVTLSCSPISGHRSVSWYQQTPGQGLQFLFEYFSETQRNKGNFPGRFSGRQFSNSRSEMNVSTLELGDSALYLCASSLGDNPYEQYFGPGTRLTVT.

This clonotype was seen at least ten times. V gene TRBV25-1 combines with J gene TRBJ2-1; D gene ambiguous. The CDR3 runs to 13 residues. Germline V lookup: CDR1 MGHDK, CDR2 SYGVNS. Trimming pared 3 bases from V and 6 bases from J, leaving 9 bases between. The CDR3 DNA follows: TGTGCCAGCAGTGACCCAGCGCGCAATGAGCAGTTCTTC. It specifies CASSDPARNEQFF.

This clonotype was recorded many times. The chain employs TRBV6-6 and TRBJ1-1, with no clear D. V shed 8 bases and J shed 1 base, with 8 bases lying between them. Germline CDR1 and CDR2: MNHNY and SVGAGI (reference sequence). The CDR3 has 12 residues. CDR3 sequence reads: CASRSGNTEAFF. Written as DNA, the CDR3 is TGTGCCAGCCGAAGCGGGAACACTGAAGCTTTCTTT.

This clonotype was observed a handful of times. This rearrangement joins TRBV12-3 or TRBV12-4 to TRBJ2-1; TRBD1 is a possible D gene (6 bases). This CDR3 has 11 amino acids. V was cut by 5 bases and J by 11 bases, with 10 bases left in between. The CDR3 nucleotides read TGTGCCAGCAGTCCACAGGGAAAGCAGTTCTTC. Protein: CASSPQGKQFF.

There are many counts of this clonotype. The V and J genes are TRBV7-9 and TRBJ2-3, with 9 positions matching TRBD2. In germline, CDR1 is SEHNR, CDR2 FQNEAQ (reference sequence). The CDR3 is 17 residues long. Losses at the gene ends were 3 bases for V and 0 bases for J; bases not matched to a gene: 7. Here the CDR3 reads CASSFPRTSESTDTQYF. The CDR3 DNA sequence: TGTGCCAGCAGCTTCCCCAGGACTAGCGAAAGCACAGATACGCAGTATTTT.

This clonotype was counted ten times or more. The chain employs TRBV29-1 and TRBJ2-1, with TRBD1 as a possible D gene (5 bases). The CDR3 is made up of 15 amino acids. V lost 0 bases to trimming and J lost 1 base, with 10 bases between them. Germline assignment: CDR1 SQVTM and CDR2 ANQGSEA. CDR3 nucleotide sequence: TGCAGCGTTGAAGATGGGGCTTGGTCCTACAATGAGCAGTTCTTC. Translated: CSVEDGAWSYNEQFF.